This TCR beta chain was observed in a study of post-analysis software for immune sequencing data. General observations from the study: In patients, TRBV5-6, TRBV5-1 and TRBV20-1 belonged to several TRBV segments found more frequently than in controls.

With 4 bases removed from V and 6 bases from J, the gap between germline ends came to 10 bases. The CDR3 loop spans 13 amino acids. The V gene's germline CDR1 is SGHKS and CDR2 YYEKEE (reference sequence). The library was made from cDNA and included unique molecular identifiers. Starting from around 0.96 to 9.9 million T cells, the study yielded about 490,000 cDNA molecules. One entry per CDR3 protein results from TCRdb running MiXCR on the PCR reads. The table lists 650,000 to 850,000 distinct CDR3 sequences, more than 45% of them singletons. Comments on this clonotype: Its antigen is still unknown.

The source material was blood. This clonotype was obtained from a girl aged 5 to 17 with multiple sclerosis. The chain combines TRBV5-5 with TRBJ2-2, with D possibly TRBD1 on 6 matching bases. This CDR3 reads CASSRDIAGELFF. CDR3 DNA: TGTGCCAGCAGCCGGGACATAGCCGGGGAGCTGTTTTTT.